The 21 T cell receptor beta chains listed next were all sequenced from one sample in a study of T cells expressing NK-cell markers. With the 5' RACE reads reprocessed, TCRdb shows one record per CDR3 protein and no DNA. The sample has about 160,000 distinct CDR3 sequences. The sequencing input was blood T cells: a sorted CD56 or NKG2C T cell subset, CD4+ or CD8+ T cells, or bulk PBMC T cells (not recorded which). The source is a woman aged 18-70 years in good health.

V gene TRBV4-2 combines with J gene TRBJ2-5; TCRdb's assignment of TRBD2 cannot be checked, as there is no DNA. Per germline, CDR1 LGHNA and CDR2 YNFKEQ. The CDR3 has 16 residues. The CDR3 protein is CASSQGTSGSGETQYF.

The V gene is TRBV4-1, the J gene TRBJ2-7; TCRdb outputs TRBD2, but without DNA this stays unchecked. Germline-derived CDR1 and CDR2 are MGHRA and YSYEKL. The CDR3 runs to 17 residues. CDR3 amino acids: CASSVRTSGRGSYEQYF.

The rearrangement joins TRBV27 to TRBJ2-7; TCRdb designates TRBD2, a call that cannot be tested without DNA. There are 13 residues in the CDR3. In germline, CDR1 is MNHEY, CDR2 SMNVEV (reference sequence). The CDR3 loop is CASSAGNSYEQYF.

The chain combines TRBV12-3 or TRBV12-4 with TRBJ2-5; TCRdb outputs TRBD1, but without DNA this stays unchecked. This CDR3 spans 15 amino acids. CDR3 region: CASTEGQGDQETQYF.

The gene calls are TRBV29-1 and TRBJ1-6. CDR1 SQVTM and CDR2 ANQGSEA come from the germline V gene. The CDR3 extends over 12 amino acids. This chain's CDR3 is CSVKLGNSPLHF.

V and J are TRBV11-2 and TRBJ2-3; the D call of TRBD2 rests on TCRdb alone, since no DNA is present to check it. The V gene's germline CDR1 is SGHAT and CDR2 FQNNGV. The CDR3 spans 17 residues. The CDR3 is CASSPRTSGGNTDTQYF.

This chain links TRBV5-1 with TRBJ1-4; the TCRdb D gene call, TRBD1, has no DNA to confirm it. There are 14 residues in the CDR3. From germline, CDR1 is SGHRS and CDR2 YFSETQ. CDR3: CASSSGTGDEKLFF. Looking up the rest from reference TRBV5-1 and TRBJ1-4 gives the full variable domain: KAGVTQTPRYLIKTRGQQVTLSCSPISGHRSVSWYQQTPGQGLQFLFEYFSETQRNKGNFPGRFSGRQFSNSRSEMNVSTLELGDSALYLCASSSGTGDEKLFFGSGTQLSVL.

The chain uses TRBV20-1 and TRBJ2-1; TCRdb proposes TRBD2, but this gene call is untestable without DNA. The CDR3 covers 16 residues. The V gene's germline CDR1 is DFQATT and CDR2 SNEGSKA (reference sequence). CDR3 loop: CSARSPGTSGVNEQFF.

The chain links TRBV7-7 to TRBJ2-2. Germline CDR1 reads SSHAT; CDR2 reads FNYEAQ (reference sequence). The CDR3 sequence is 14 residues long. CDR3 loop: CASSFNPDRGELFF.

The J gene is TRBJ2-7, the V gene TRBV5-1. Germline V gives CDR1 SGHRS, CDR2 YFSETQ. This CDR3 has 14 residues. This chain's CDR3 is CASANTGRTYEQYF.

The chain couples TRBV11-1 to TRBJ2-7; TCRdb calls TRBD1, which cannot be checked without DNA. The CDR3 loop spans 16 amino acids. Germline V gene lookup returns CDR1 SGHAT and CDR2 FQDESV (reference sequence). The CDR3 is CASSLNRGRSSYEQYF.

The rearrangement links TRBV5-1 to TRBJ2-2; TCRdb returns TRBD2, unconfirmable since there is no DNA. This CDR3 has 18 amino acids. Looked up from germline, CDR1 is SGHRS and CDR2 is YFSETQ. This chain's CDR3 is CASSSGWTSGRATGELFF. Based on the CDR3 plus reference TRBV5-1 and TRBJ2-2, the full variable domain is KAGVTQTPRYLIKTRGQQVTLSCSPISGHRSVSWYQQTPGQGLQFLFEYFSETQRNKGNFPGRFSGRQFSNSRSEMNVSTLELGDSALYLCASSSGWTSGRATGELFFGEGSRLTVL.

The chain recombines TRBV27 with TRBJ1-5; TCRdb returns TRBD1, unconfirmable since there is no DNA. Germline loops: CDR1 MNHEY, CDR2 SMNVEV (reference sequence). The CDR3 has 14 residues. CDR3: CASRGRQGSSSQHF.

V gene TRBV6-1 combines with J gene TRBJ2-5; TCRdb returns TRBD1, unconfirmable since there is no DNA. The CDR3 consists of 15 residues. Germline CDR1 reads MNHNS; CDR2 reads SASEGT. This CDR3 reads CASSPVLRGGETQYF.

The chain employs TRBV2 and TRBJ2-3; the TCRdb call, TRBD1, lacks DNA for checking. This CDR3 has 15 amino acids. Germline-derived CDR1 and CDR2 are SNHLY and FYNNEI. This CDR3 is CASSVGTGPTDTQYF.

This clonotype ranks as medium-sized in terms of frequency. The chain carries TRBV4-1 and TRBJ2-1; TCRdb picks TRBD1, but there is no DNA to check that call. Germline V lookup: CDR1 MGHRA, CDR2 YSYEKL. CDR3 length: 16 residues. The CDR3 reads CASSQPPGTTVNEQFF.

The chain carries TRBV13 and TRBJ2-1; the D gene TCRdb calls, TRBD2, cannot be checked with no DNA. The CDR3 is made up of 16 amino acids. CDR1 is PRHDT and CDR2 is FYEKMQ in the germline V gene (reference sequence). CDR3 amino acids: CASSGGRLAGGREQFF.

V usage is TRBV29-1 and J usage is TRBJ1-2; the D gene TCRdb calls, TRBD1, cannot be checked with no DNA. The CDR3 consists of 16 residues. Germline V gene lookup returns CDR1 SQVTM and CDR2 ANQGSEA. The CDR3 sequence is CSVDPLGQGRSYGYTF.

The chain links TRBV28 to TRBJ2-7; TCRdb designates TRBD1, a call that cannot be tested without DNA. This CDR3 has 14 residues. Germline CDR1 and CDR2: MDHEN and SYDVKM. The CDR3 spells CASSFRGLSYEQYF.

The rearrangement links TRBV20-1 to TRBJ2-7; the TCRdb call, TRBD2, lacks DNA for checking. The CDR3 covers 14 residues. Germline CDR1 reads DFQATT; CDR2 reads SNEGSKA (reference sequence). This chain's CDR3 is CSASLAAGAYEQYF.

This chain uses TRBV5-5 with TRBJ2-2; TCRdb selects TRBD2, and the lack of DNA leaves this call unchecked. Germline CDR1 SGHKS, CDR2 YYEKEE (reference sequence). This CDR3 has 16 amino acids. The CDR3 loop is CASSLAAGGVAGELFF. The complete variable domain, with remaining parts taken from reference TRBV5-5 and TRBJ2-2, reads DAGVTQSPTHLIKTRGQQVTLRCSPISGHKSVSWYQQVLGQGPQFIFQYYEKEERGRGNFPDRFSARQFPNYSSELNVNALLLGDSALYLCASSLAAGGVAGELFFGEGSRLTVL.